These 12 T cell receptor beta chains were all obtained from the same sample, sequenced in a study of cytomegalovirus exposure and HLA in healthy donors. Both 60 Vbeta primers and 13 Jbeta primers went into the PCR. The table came from immunoSEQ multiplex PCR; TCRdb's copy has only in-frame clones and leaves some out. Of about 200,000 clones listed, 85% are singletons. Material for sequencing was PBMCs. Receptor source: a woman aged 45-60 years in good health and CMV-seronegative.

The chain couples TRBV28 to TRBJ1-2, with D tentatively TRBD1 (5 bases). The V end lost 5 bases, the J end lost 2 bases, and 9 bases lay between the germline ends. The CDR3 contains 13 residues. CDR1 is MDHEN, CDR2 SYDVKM, per germline. Here the CDR3 reads CASSLRQNYGYTF. In nucleotides, the CDR3 is TGTGCCAGCAGTCTCCGACAGAACTATGGCTACACCTTC.

The chain links TRBV19 to TRBJ1-5; D unresolved. CDR3 length equals 15 residues. Trimming left V 3 bases short and J 5 bases short, with 14 bases between. Germline V lookup: CDR1 LNHDA, CDR2 SQIVND (reference sequence). The CDR3 coding sequence is TGTGCCAGTAGTATGGGGAGTGGAGGGTATCAGCCCCAGCATTTT. Translated: CASSMGSGGYQPQHF.

This clone was detected once. The chain employs TRBV5-1 and TRBJ2-3, with 11 bases matching TRBD2. Germline V CDR1 and CDR2: SGHRS, YFSETQ. This CDR3 has 17 amino acids. With V trimmed by 0 bases and J by 4 bases, 7 bases remained unmatched. The CDR3 region has the DNA TGCGCCAGCAGCTTGGCTGTAGCGGGAGGGAAAGCAGATACGCAGTATTTT. Translation: CASSLAVAGGKADTQYF.

V gene TRBV7-8 combines with J gene TRBJ2-1; possibly TRBD2 for D (5 bases). The length of the CDR3 is 17 residues. The V gene lost 5 bases and the J gene lost 0 bases, with 17 bases spanning the gap. CDR1 and CDR2 (germline): SGHVS, FQNEAQ. CDR3 protein: CASSLSRLGSSYNEQFF. CDR3 nucleotide sequence: TGTGCCAGCAGCCTATCCCGACTGGGGAGCTCCTACAATGAGCAGTTCTTC.

This clone was found once. This chain connects TRBV28 to TRBJ1-2, with D possibly TRBD1 on 6 matching bases. There are 14 residues in the CDR3. CDR1 and CDR2 (germline): MDHEN, SYDVKM. V lost 5 bases, J lost 8 bases, and 18 bases lay in between. The CDR3: CASSPPPRGGGYTF. The CDR3 DNA is TGTGCCAGCAGTCCCCCCCCCAGGGGCGGCGGCTACACCTTC.

This clone has more than one count but fewer than ten. The J gene is TRBJ1-4, the V gene TRBV7-9; D unclear. Germline CDR1 and CDR2: SEHNR and FQNEAQ (reference sequence). This CDR3 contains 16 residues. V lost 5 bases to trimming and J lost 8 bases, with 21 bases between them. CDR3 sequence: CASSPSPTSRGEKLFF. The DNA for the CDR3 is TGTGCCAGCAGCCCTTCCCCCACTTCCCGAGGCGAAAAACTGTTTTTT.

V usage is TRBV2 and J usage is TRBJ2-2, with 8 positions matching TRBD1. The V gene's germline CDR1 is SNHLY and CDR2 FYNNEI. V trimming: 6 bases; J trimming: 3 bases; junction bases outside the gene matches: 6. This CDR3 comprises 15 residues. In DNA, the CDR3 is TGTGCCAGCAGGGTGGACAGGGTTGACACCGGGGAGCTGTTTTTT. Its translation is CASRVDRVDTGELFF.

The chain carries TRBV5-1 and TRBJ2-1, with 11 nucleotides matching TRBD2. Unmatched junction bases numbered 9, after V lost 4 bases and J lost 3 bases. Germline lookup yields CDR1 SGHRS and CDR2 YFSETQ. The CDR3 contains 17 residues. The CDR3 DNA is TGCGCCAGCAGCGGCGGACTAGCGGGTGGGTTCTACAATGAGCAGTTCTTC. The encoded protein is CASSGGLAGGFYNEQFF.

The chain couples TRBV6-1 to TRBJ2-1; no definite D call. Germline loops: CDR1 MNHNS, CDR2 SASEGT. V was trimmed by 7 bases and J by 6 bases, leaving 7 bases between them. The CDR3 runs 11 residues. CDR3 amino acids: CASTSLNEQFF. DNA for the CDR3: TGTGCCAGCACTTCCCTCAATGAGCAGTTCTTC.

This clone has only one observation. The rearrangement links TRBV30 to TRBJ2-4; TRBD1 matches at 8 bases. This CDR3 has 15 residues. The ends lost 3 bases at V and 7 bases at J; junction bases unmatched: 11. Germline V gene lookup returns CDR1 GTSNPN and CDR2 SVGIG (reference sequence). The CDR3 region is CAWRDDTGGLNIQYF. DNA for the CDR3: TGTGCCTGGAGGGATGATACAGGGGGACTGAACATTCAGTACTTC.

V is TRBV30 and J is TRBJ2-3; the match to TRBD2 covers 7 bases. Per germline, CDR1 GTSNPN and CDR2 SVGIG (reference sequence). The CDR3 consists of 17 residues. With 1 base clipped from V and 1 base from J, the junction kept 11 bases outside the gene matches. CDR3 loop: CAWSALNGGSRTDTQYF. DNA for the CDR3: TGTGCCTGGAGTGCCCTTAACGGCGGGAGTCGCACAGATACGCAGTATTTT. Full variable domain (outside the CDR3, taken from reference TRBV30 and TRBJ2-3): SQTIHQWPATLVQPVGSPLSLECTVEGTSNPNLYWYRQAAGRGLQLLFYSVGIGQISSEVPQNLSASRPQDRQFILSSKKLLLSDSGFYLCAWSALNGGSRTDTQYFGPGTRLTVL.

This chain links TRBV5-1 with TRBJ2-2; weak D call: TRBD1 (6 bases). Trimming pared 4 bases from V and 6 bases from J, leaving 19 bases between. Germline CDR1 and CDR2: SGHRS and YFSETQ. The CDR3 extends over 16 amino acids. Written as DNA, the CDR3 is TGCGCCAGCAGCGGGGGCCCCGGCAGTGGGTCCGGGGAGCTGTTTTTT. Translating gives CASSGGPGSGSGELFF. The full variable domain, in which reference TRBV5-1 and TRBJ2-2 provide the parts outside the CDR3, is KAGVTQTPRYLIKTRGQQVTLSCSPISGHRSVSWYQQTPGQGLQFLFEYFSETQRNKGNFPGRFSGRQFSNSRSEMNVSTLELGDSALYLCASSGGPGSGSGELFFGEGSRLTVL.